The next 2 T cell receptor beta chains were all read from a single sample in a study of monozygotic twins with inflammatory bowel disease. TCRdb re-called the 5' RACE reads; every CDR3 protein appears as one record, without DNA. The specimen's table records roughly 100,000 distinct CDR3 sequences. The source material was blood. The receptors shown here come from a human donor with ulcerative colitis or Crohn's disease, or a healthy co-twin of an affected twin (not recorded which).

CDR3 region: CASSRWDRDETQYF. V usage is TRBV25-1 and J usage is TRBJ2-5; TCRdb names TRBD1, which stays unverified in the absence of DNA. Germline CDR1 MGHDK, CDR2 SYGVNS. CDR3 size: 14 residues.

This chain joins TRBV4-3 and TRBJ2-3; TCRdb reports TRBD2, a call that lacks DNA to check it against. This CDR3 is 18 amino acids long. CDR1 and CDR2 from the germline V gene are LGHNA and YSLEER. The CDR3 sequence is CASSQGVVGLAGGDTQYF.